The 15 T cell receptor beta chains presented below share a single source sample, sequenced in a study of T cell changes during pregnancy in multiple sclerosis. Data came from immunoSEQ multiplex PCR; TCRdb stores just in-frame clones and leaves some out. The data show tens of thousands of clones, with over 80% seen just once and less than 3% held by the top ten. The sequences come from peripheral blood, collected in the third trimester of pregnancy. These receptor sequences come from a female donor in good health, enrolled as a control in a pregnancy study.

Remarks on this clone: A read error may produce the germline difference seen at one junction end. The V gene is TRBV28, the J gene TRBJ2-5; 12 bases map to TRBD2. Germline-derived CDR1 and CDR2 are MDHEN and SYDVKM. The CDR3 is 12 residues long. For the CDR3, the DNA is TGTGCCAGCAGCCGACTAGCGGGAGCGAGCCACTTC. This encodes CASSRLAGASHF.

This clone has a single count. This chain's CDR3 is CASSSSRTDTQYF. In DNA, the CDR3 is TGTGCCAGCAGCTCCTCTCGCACAGATACGCAGTATTTT. The rearrangement uses TRBV7-2 and TRBJ2-3; D is undetermined. The CDR3 runs 13 residues. Trimming removed 4 bases from V and 1 base from J, with 6 bases in between. Germline V gives CDR1 SGHTA, CDR2 FQGNSA.

In DNA form, the CDR3 reads TGTGCCAGCAGTCGGGACTATCAAGAGACCCAGTACTTC. Translating it yields CASSRDYQETQYF. The chain recombines TRBV2 with TRBJ2-5; 7 bases agree with TRBD2. After removal of 5 bases from V and 2 bases from J, the junction contained 2 bases not matched to a gene. The CDR3 has 13 residues. Germline lookup yields CDR1 SNHLY and CDR2 FYNNEI.

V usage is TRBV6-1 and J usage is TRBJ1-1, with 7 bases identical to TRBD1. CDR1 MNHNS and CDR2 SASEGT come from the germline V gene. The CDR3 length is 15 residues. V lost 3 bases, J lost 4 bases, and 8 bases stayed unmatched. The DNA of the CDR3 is TGTGCCAGCAGTGATCTCAGGGGACAGAGCACTGAAGCTTTCTTT. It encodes CASSDLRGQSTEAFF.

The CDR3 loop is CARGRCRNNEQFF. In nucleotides, the CDR3 is TGTGCCAGGGGGAGGTGCCGGAACAATGAGCAGTTCTTC. The V and J genes are TRBV27 and TRBJ2-1; tentative D call: TRBD2 (6 bases). The ends were cut back, 9 bases at V and 5 bases at J, with 14 bases in the middle. The CDR3 spans 13 residues. Germline values: CDR1 MNHEY, CDR2 SMNVEV (reference sequence).

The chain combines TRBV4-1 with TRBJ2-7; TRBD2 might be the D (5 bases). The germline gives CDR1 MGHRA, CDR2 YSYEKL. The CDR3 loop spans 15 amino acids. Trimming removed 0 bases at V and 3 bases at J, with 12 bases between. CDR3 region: CASSQDLGVSYEQYF. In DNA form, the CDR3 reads TGCGCCAGCAGCCAAGATCTCGGGGTAAGCTACGAGCAGTACTTC.

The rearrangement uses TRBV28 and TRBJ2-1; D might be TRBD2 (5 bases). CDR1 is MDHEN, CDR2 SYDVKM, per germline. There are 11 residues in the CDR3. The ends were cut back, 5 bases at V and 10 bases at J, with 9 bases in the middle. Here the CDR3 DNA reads TGTGCCAGCAGTAGGGCGGGCGAGCAGTTCTTC. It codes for CASSRAGEQFF.

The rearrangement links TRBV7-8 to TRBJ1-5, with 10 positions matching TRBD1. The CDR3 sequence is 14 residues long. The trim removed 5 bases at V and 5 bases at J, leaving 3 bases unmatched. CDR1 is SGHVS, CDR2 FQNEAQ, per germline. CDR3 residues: CASSPGTGDQPQHF. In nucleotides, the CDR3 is TGTGCCAGCAGCCCTGGGACAGGGGATCAGCCCCAGCATTTT.

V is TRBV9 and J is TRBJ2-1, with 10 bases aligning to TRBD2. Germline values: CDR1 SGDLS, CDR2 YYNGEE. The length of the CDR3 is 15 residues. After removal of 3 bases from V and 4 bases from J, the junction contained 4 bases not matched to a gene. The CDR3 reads CASSESGGVYNEQFF. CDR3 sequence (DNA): TGTGCCAGCAGCGAAAGCGGGGGGGTATACAATGAGCAGTTCTTC.

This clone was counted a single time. CDR3 sequence reads: CASSWAGLAGVGTDTQYF. The CDR3 coding sequence is TGTGCCAGCAGCTGGGCGGGACTAGCGGGGGTGGGCACAGATACGCAGTATTTT. V gene TRBV5-5 combines with J gene TRBJ2-3, with 14 bases matching TRBD2. The V and J ends lost 3 bases and 1 base, in that order; junction bases with no gene match: 7. The CDR3 extends over 18 amino acids. Germline CDR1 is SGHKS and CDR2 is YYEKEE (reference sequence).

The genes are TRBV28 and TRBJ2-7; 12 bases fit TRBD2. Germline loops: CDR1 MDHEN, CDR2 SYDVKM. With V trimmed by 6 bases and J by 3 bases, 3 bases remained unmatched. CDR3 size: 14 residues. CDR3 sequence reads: CASSGLAGFYEQYF. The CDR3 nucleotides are TGTGCCAGCAGCGGACTAGCGGGGTTCTACGAGCAGTACTTC.

The DNA for the CDR3 is TGCAGCGCCCTTTTAATGGGGGCCTATGGCTACACCTTC. Amino acids: CSALLMGAYGYTF. This chain connects TRBV29-1 to TRBJ1-2, with D possibly being TRBD1 (6 bases). V was cut by 7 bases and J by 4 bases, with 16 bases left in between. Germline V gene lookup returns CDR1 SQVTM and CDR2 ANQGSEA. The CDR3 extends over 13 amino acids.

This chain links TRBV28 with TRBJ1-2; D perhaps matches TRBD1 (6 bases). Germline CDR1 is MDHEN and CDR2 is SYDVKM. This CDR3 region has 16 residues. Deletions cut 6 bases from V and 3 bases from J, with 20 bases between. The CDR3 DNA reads TGTGCCAGCAGGCTCTACAGGGTCGGGCATTACTATGGCTACACCTTC. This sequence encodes CASRLYRVGHYYGYTF.

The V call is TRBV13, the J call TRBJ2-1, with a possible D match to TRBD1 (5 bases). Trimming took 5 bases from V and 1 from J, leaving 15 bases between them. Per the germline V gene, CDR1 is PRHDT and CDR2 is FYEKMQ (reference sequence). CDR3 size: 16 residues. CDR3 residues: CASSHGHDPSYNEQFF. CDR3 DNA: TGTGCCAGCAGCCATGGACACGACCCATCCTACAATGAGCAGTTCTTC.

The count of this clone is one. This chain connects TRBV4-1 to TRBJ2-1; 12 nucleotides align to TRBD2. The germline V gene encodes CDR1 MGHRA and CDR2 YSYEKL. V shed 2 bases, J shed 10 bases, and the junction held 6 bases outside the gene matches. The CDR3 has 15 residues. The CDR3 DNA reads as TGCGCCAGCAGCCAAATGGCTAGCGGGGGGGTGGAGCAGTTCTTC. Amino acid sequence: CASSQMASGGVEQFF.